The clone carrying this TCR beta chain was detected only a few times. This sample was taken from a study of T-cell reconstitution after alpha-beta-depleted transplantation in children. V dropped 3 bases and J dropped 3 bases, with 8 bases sitting between them. The CDR3 runs 14 residues. Unique molecular identifiers tagged the TCRbeta library. TCRdb reprocessed the PCR reads with MiXCR, giving one entry per CDR3 protein. The data hold about 610,000 distinct CDR3 sequences, with about 10% observed a single time. This TCR was sampled from a human donor who donated a stem cell graft to a child with acute myeloid leukemia. The sequenced sample was PBMCs from the stem cell graft donor, obtained from the stem cell graft. The V call is TRBV12-3 or TRBV12-4, the J call TRBJ1-4; D is ambiguous. The CDR3 is CASSFRVANEKLFF. In DNA form, the CDR3 reads TGTGCCAGCAGTTTTAGGGTGGCTAATGAAAAACTGTTTTTT.